Listed below are T cell receptor beta chains from one sample, sequenced in a study of blood T cell repertoires in COVID-19. Only in-frame clones appear in the TCRdb table, and some are missing; sequencing was by immunoSEQ multiplex PCR. The profile shows 85,000 to 120,000 clones, roughly 87% of them singletons. Input material: peripheral blood. These TCRs come from a woman between 50 and 59 years old with COVID-19, enrolled during active disease. Both conserved end residues are part of each CDR3. A D gene is named only where the DNA matches it firmly. Some rows mark clone size as missing; the rest say once, few, many or name a class of expanded clone.

d_call: TRBD2
j_call: TRBJ2-5
v_call: TRBV2
clone_size: .
cdr3_aa: CASIVGRVQETQYF
cdr3_nt: TGTGCCAGCATTGTGGGGAGGGTCCAAGAGACCCAGTACTTC

d_call: .
j_call: TRBJ2-6
v_call: TRBV27
clone_size: .
cdr3_aa: CASKPPAVAGANVLTF
cdr3_nt: TGTGCCAGTAAACCCCCGGCGGTAGCTGGGGCCAACGTCCTGACTTTC

d_call: TRBD2
j_call: TRBJ2-1
v_call: TRBV29-1
clone_size: .
cdr3_aa: CSVVAGEQFF
cdr3_nt: TGCAGCGTTGTAGCGGGTGAGCAGTTCTTC

d_call: .
j_call: TRBJ2-7
v_call: TRBV12-5
clone_size: .
cdr3_aa: CASGSGQGGAYEQYF
cdr3_nt: .

d_call: TRBD1
j_call: TRBJ1-5
v_call: TRBV5-6
clone_size: .
cdr3_aa: CASSGQGGRQPQHF
cdr3_nt: TGTGCCAGCAGCGGACAGGGGGGTCGGCAGCCCCAGCATTTT

d_call: TRBD1
j_call: TRBJ1-2
v_call: TRBV27
clone_size: .
cdr3_aa: CASSSGTGHGYTF
cdr3_nt: TGTGCCAGCAGCAGCGGGACAGGGCATGGCTACACCTTC

d_call: .
j_call: TRBJ1-1
v_call: TRBV4-2
clone_size: .
cdr3_aa: CASSQIEGGATEAFF
cdr3_nt: TGTGCCAGCAGCCAAATTGAGGGGGGGGCTACTGAAGCTTTCTTT

d_call: .
j_call: TRBJ2-5
v_call: TRBV7-9
clone_size: once
cdr3_aa: CASSLSPTEETQYF
cdr3_nt: TGTGCCAGCAGCTTATCCCCTACCGAGGAGACCCAGTACTTC

d_call: TRBD2
j_call: TRBJ2-3
v_call: TRBV10-3
clone_size: .
cdr3_aa: CAIATSGADTQYF
cdr3_nt: TGTGCCATAGCGACTAGCGGGGCCGATACGCAGTATTTT

d_call: .
j_call: TRBJ1-2
v_call: TRBV5-6
clone_size: .
cdr3_aa: CASSLGEGSYGYTF
cdr3_nt: TGTGCCAGCAGCCTCGGGGAGGGGAGCTATGGCTACACCTTC

d_call: TRBD2
j_call: TRBJ2-3
v_call: TRBV19
clone_size: .
cdr3_aa: CASSMRLSGGDTDTQYF
cdr3_nt: TGTGCCAGTAGTATGCGCCTTAGCGGGGGTGACACAGATACGCAGTATTTT

d_call: .
j_call: TRBJ2-7
v_call: TRBV29-1
clone_size: .
cdr3_aa: CSAFYATYEQYF
cdr3_nt: TGCAGCGCCTTTTATGCTACCTACGAGCAGTACTTC

d_call: .
j_call: TRBJ1-2
v_call: TRBV7-6
clone_size: .
cdr3_aa: CASSLEGVSGYTF
cdr3_nt: TGTGCCAGCAGCTTAGAAGGGGTTAGTGGCTACACCTTC

d_call: TRBD1
j_call: TRBJ2-5
v_call: TRBV2
clone_size: .
cdr3_aa: CASSGQGRATQYF
cdr3_nt: TGTGCCAGCAGCGGACAGGGCAGGGCCACCCAGTACTTC

d_call: .
j_call: TRBJ2-3
v_call: TRBV4-1
clone_size: .
cdr3_aa: CASSQRAQALTDTQYF
cdr3_nt: TGCGCCAGCAGCCAAAGAGCACAGGCCCTCACAGATACGCAGTATTTT

d_call: TRBD2
j_call: TRBJ2-5
v_call: TRBV5-1
clone_size: .
cdr3_aa: CASSPGKAAGGQETQYF
cdr3_nt: TGCGCCAGCAGTCCGGGAAAGGCAGCGGGGGGGCAAGAGACCCAGTACTTC

d_call: TRBD1
j_call: TRBJ1-2
v_call: TRBV2
clone_size: .
cdr3_aa: CASIVGLPSLRQGRTNYGYTF
cdr3_nt: TGTGCCAGCATCGTGGGCCTGCCCTCTCTAAGACAGGGAAGAACTAACTATGGCTACACCTTC

d_call: TRBD2
j_call: TRBJ2-4
v_call: TRBV11-3
clone_size: .
cdr3_aa: CASSKTVGGARAKNIQYF
cdr3_nt: TGTGCCAGCAGTAAGACGGTCGGGGGGGCGCGAGCCAAAAACATTCAGTACTTC

d_call: TRBD1
j_call: TRBJ1-1
v_call: TRBV5-7
clone_size: .
cdr3_aa: CASRWDRSNTEAFF
cdr3_nt: TGTGCCAGCAGATGGGACAGATCCAACACTGAAGCTTTCTTT

d_call: TRBD1
j_call: TRBJ1-6
v_call: TRBV3-1/TRBV3-2
clone_size: .
cdr3_aa: CASRFSDGTVYNSPLHF
cdr3_nt: TGTGCCAGCCGATTCTCAGACGGGACAGTCTATAATTCACCCCTCCACTTT